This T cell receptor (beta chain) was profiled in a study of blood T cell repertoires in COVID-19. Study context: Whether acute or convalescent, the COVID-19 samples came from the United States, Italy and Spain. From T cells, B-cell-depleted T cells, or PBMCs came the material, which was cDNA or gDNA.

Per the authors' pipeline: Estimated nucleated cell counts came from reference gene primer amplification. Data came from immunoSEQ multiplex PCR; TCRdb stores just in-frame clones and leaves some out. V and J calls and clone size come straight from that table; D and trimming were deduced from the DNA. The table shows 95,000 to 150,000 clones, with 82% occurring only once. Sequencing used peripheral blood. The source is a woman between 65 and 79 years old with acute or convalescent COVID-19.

The CDR3 protein is CASSTSRDRLSNQPQHF. The CDR3 nucleotides read TGTGCCAGTAGTACATCCCGGGACAGGCTTAGCAATCAGCCCCAGCATTTT. The chain employs TRBV19 and TRBJ1-5; 8 nucleotides align to TRBD1. The CDR3 length is 17 residues. The germline V gene encodes CDR1 LNHDA and CDR2 SQIVND (reference sequence). With 4 bases clipped from V and 0 bases from J, the junction kept 8 bases outside the gene matches.